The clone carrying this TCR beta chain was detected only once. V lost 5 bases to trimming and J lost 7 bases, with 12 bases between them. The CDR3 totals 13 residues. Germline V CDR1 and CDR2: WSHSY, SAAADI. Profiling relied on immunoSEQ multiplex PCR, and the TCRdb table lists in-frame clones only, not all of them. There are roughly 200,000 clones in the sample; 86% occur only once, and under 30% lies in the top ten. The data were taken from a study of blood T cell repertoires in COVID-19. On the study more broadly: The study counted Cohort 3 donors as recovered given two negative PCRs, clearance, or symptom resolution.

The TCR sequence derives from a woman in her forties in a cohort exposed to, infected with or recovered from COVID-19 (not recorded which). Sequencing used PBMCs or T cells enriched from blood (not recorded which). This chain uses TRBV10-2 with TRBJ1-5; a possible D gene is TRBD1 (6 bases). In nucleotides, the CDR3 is TGCGCCAGCAGTACACAGGGCGGGCAGCCCCAGCATTTT. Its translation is CASSTQGGQPQHF.